The source of this TCR beta chain is a study of Graves' ophthalmopathy and Graves' hyperthyroidism. In the study overall: Pretreatment peripheral blood was obtained at initial diagnosis.

Ophthalmopathy donors were characterized by moderate-to-severe activity, CAS of at least 3, NOSPECS of at least 4, and duration under 3 months. Enrollment excluded any patients with other autoimmune diseases, uncontrolled infections, pregnancy or lactation. Study findings and constraints: Also, most clonotypes expanded in the thyroid above 0.001 frequency appeared in blood.

Investigators amplified TCR beta CDR3 regions from RNA transcripts. Second-round multiplex PCR came after first-round RT-PCR with HTBI primers. TCRdb analysed the multiplex PCR reads with MiXCR anew, one entry per CDR3 protein. This sample has 40,000 to 50,000 distinct CDR3 sequences, with roughly half found just once. CDR1 and CDR2 from the germline V gene are WSHSY and SAAADI. Trimming removed 0 bases at V and 2 bases at J, with 7 bases between. The CDR3 has 15 amino acids. This clonotype was observed a single time. Its specificity is not known. This chain links TRBV10-2 with TRBJ2-2; maybe TRBD1 (6 bases). Material for sequencing was peripheral blood. The source of this sequence is an adult man with Graves' ophthalmopathy. Here the CDR3 DNA reads TGCGCCAGCAGTGAGTCGGGACAAAACACCGGGGAGCTGTTTTTT. This encodes CASSESGQNTGELFF.